This T cell receptor beta chain was obtained from a study of blood T cell repertoires in COVID-19. The V and J ends lost 3 bases and 3 bases respectively, with 3 bases between them. The CDR3 extends over 11 amino acids. The germline CDR1 and CDR2 sequences are MNHNS and SASEGT. Concerning this clone: The same CDR3 arises from other DNA sequences in this sample as well.

Libraries were prepared by immunoSEQ multiplex PCR; TCRdb keeps only in-frame clonotypes and omits some of them. Counted here are approximately 96,000 clones, nearly 90% occurring once; the ten biggest clones make up over 2.5%. V usage is TRBV6-1 and J usage is TRBJ2-7; D remains ambiguous. The sample comprised peripheral blood. The sequence derives from a woman over 75 with acute or convalescent COVID-19. For the CDR3, the DNA is TGTGCCAGCAGTGAGTACTACGAGCAGTACTTC. It codes for CASSEYYEQYF.